What follows are 14 T cell receptor beta chains derived from one specimen sequenced in a study of blood T cell repertoires in COVID-19. Measured with immunoSEQ multiplex PCR; TCRdb has only the in-frame clones, and not every one. The sample yields over 65,000 clones, approximately 90% seen once. Sequencing used peripheral blood. These receptors came from a man in his forties or fifties with active or convalescent COVID-19.

The chain has TRBV4-1 and TRBJ2-1; 7 nucleotides line up with TRBD2. This CDR3 comprises 16 residues. The V gene's germline CDR1 is MGHRA and CDR2 YSYEKL. Trimming at V came to 3 bases and at J to 3 bases, leaving 8 bases not matched to a gene. The CDR3 is CASSHLWGGNYNEQFF. CDR3 DNA: TGCGCCAGCAGCCACCTTTGGGGAGGGAACTACAATGAGCAGTTCTTC.

The J gene is TRBJ2-1, the V gene TRBV10-3, with 10 bases fitting TRBD2. The germline V gene has CDR1 ENHRY and CDR2 SYGVKD. The CDR3 has 15 amino acids. J gave up 5 bases and V 6 bases, and 7 bases lay outside the gene matches. The DNA of the CDR3 is TGTGCCATCAGACTAAAAAGCGGGGGGGACAATGAGCAGTTCTTC. This encodes CAIRLKSGGDNEQFF.

The chain joins TRBV28 to TRBJ2-1; possible D gene TRBD2, 6 bases. This CDR3 spans 16 amino acids. Trimming shortened V by 6 bases and J by 7 bases, and 22 bases separated the two germline ends. Germline CDR1 and CDR2: MDHEN and SYDVKM. CDR3 sequence reads: CASSLRGTAAGNEQFF. Here the CDR3 DNA reads TGTGCCAGCAGCTTGCGTGGGACGGCGGCGGGGAATGAGCAGTTCTTC.

The genes are TRBV4-1 and TRBJ1-5; 7 nucleotides agree with TRBD1. Germline V gives CDR1 MGHRA, CDR2 YSYEKL. This CDR3 contains 18 residues. The V segment lost 2 bases and the J segment 2 bases; nucleotides outside the gene matches: 12. CDR3 bases: TGCGCCAGCAGCCAACGTACAAAGGGGGCTGATGGCAATCAGCCCCAGCATTTT. Encoded protein: CASSQRTKGADGNQPQHF.

This chain connects TRBV5-1 to TRBJ2-1; D is unresolved. Germline values: CDR1 SGHRS, CDR2 YFSETQ. This CDR3 is built from 13 residues. V was clipped by 0 bases and J by 7 bases, with 8 bases between them. The CDR3 region is CASSLAVQNEQFF. Written as DNA, the CDR3 is TGCGCCAGCAGCTTGGCCGTCCAGAATGAGCAGTTCTTC. The full variable domain, rest sourced from reference TRBV5-1 and TRBJ2-1, is KAGVTQTPRYLIKTRGQQVTLSCSPISGHRSVSWYQQTPGQGLQFLFEYFSETQRNKGNFPGRFSGRQFSNSRSEMNVSTLELGDSALYLCASSLAVQNEQFFGPGTRLTVL.

The gene calls are TRBV5-6 and TRBJ1-6; possibly TRBD1 for D (6 bases). CDR1 is SGHDT, CDR2 YYEEEE, per germline. Trimming stripped 4 bases from V and 6 bases from J, with 17 bases between. This CDR3 spans 16 amino acids. Here the CDR3 DNA reads TGTGCCAGCAGCATTAGTGGCAGGGGTGCTAATTCACCCCTCCACTTT. Amino acid sequence: CASSISGRGANSPLHF.

V usage is TRBV5-1 and J usage is TRBJ2-2, with 7 bases matching TRBD2. From germline, CDR1 is SGHRS and CDR2 YFSETQ. V lost 4 bases and J lost 4; bases outside the gene matches: 1. The length of the CDR3 is 13 residues. The CDR3 region is CASSREGTGELFF. The CDR3 DNA is TGCGCCAGCAGCAGGGAGGGCACCGGGGAGCTGTTTTTT.

The DNA of the CDR3 is TGCAGCGTCGAGGGGGCCTACGAGCAGTACTTC. Translated: CSVEGAYEQYF. The V and J genes are TRBV29-1 and TRBJ2-7; TRBD1 might be the D (6 bases). Germline values: CDR1 SQVTM, CDR2 ANQGSEA. V lost 6 bases and J 2 bases, leaving 8 bases between the germline ends. The CDR3 is 11 residues long.

The chain employs TRBV19 and TRBJ1-5; no firm D call. CDR1 is LNHDA and CDR2 is SQIVND in the germline V gene (reference sequence). V was cut by 6 bases and J by 5 bases, with 8 bases left in between. This CDR3 region has 12 residues. The CDR3 spells CASRDRDQPQHF. CDR3 nucleotide sequence: TGTGCCAGTAGGGATCGGGATCAGCCCCAGCATTTT. Full variable domain (rest looked up from reference TRBV19 and TRBJ1-5): DGGITQSPKYLFRKEGQNVTLSCEQNLNHDAMYWYRQDPGQGLRLIYYSQIVNDFQKGDIAEGYSVSREKKESFPLTVTSAQKNPTAFYLCASRDRDQPQHFGDGTRLSIL.

V usage is TRBV3-1 (or the pseudogene TRBV3-2) and J usage is TRBJ2-3; D not certain. The germline gives CDR1 LGHDT, CDR2 YNNKEL (reference sequence). CDR3 size: 16 residues. V gave up 0 bases and J gave up 3 bases, with 13 bases separating them. This CDR3 reads CASSQDVSLETDTQYF. DNA for the CDR3: TGTGCCAGCAGCCAAGATGTGTCCCTTGAGACAGATACGCAGTATTTT.

V gene TRBV6-5 combines with J gene TRBJ1-4; a possible D gene is TRBD1 (5 bases). In germline, CDR1 is MNHEY, CDR2 SVGAGI. The CDR3 extends over 14 amino acids. Trimming took 6 bases from V and 5 from J, leaving 13 bases between them. The CDR3 DNA sequence: TGTGCCAGCAGAACGCGGCAGGGAAATGAAAAACTGTTTTTT. Translation gives CASRTRQGNEKLFF.

The rearrangement joins TRBV5-4 to TRBJ2-1; 11 positions match TRBD2. Germline V CDR1 and CDR2: SGHNT, YYREEE (reference sequence). The length of the CDR3 is 15 residues. The V and J ends lost 4 bases and 6 bases, in that order; junction bases with no gene match: 6. The DNA for the CDR3 is TGTGCCAGCAGCCCTAGCGGGGGGTTTCTCAATGAGCAGTTCTTC. Amino acid sequence: CASSPSGGFLNEQFF.

The V gene is TRBV5-6, the J gene TRBJ1-1, with unresolved D. The CDR3 is 13 residues long. The V end lost 1 base, the J end lost 4 bases, and 8 bases lay between the germline ends. Germline V gives CDR1 SGHDT, CDR2 YYEEEE. CDR3 sequence (DNA): TGTGCCAGCAGCTTGATCGCGCGCACTGAAGCTTTCTTT. It is translated as CASSLIARTEAFF. Supplemented by reference TRBV5-6 and TRBJ1-1, the full variable domain reads DAGVTQSPTHLIKTRGQQVTLRCSPKSGHDTVSWYQQALGQGPQFIFQYYEEEERQRGNFPDRFSGHQFPNYSSELNVNALLLGDSALYLCASSLIARTEAFFGQGTRLTVV.

This rearrangement joins TRBV7-2 to TRBJ1-6; D remains ambiguous. Germline loops: CDR1 SGHTA, CDR2 FQGNSA. The CDR3 contains 14 residues. V was trimmed by 1 base and J by 9 bases, leaving 10 bases between them. The CDR3 loop reads CASSLVEGSSPLHF. The CDR3 region has the DNA TGTGCCAGCAGCTTAGTGGAGGGCTCTTCACCCCTCCACTTT.